This T cell receptor (beta chain) was sequenced in a study of breast tumors, draining lymph nodes, adjacent tissues. Points from the study as a whole: Tumors had less TCR diversity than lymph nodes, more than nontumor tissue. Luminal-like breast cancer showed significantly higher tumor–nontumor repertoire similarity than basal-like.

TCRdb re-called the multiplex PCR reads with MiXCR, one entry per CDR3 protein. Counted here are about 9,000 distinct CDR3 sequences, about 40% occurring once; the ten biggest clones make up 12% to 15%. This clonotype was counted many times. Its antigen remains unidentified. Between the trimmed V and J ends, which lost 3 bases and 5 bases, there was a span of 11 bases. From germline, CDR1 is GTSNPN and CDR2 SVGIG (reference sequence). The CDR3 sequence is 13 residues long. The rearrangement uses TRBV30 and TRBJ2-1; the D is unclear. This receptor was obtained from a female donor with breast cancer. Some clones in this sample may be carry-over from other donors' samples. Material for sequencing was tumor-adjacent breast tissue. The CDR3 reads CAWRQPVNNEQFF. CDR3 nucleotide sequence: TGTGCCTGGAGACAGCCCGTCAACAATGAGCAGTTCTTC.